What follows are 28 T cell receptor beta chains derived from one specimen sequenced in a study of cytomegalovirus exposure and HLA in healthy donors (dated by TCRdb to the late 2010s). Libraries were built with the immunoSEQ multiplex PCR assay. TCRdb holds this immuneACCESS table with in-frame rearrangements only. Some clones are missing; in checked studies, unresolved V genes explain under half, and the rest has no known cause. Within this sample are about 150,000 clones, with 91% of them counted one time only. Jointly, the top ten make up roughly 0.7% of the sample. The sample was PBMCs. Receptor source: a young man in good health and CMV-seronegative.

The chain employs TRBV30 and TRBJ1-1; 8 nucleotides align to TRBD1. Germline assignment: CDR1 GTSNPN and CDR2 SVGIG (reference sequence). V lost 6 bases, J lost 1 base, and 7 bases stayed unmatched. The CDR3 sequence is 14 residues long. The CDR3 DNA sequence: TGTGCCTGCGCCCCTGACAGGGGGAACACTGAAGCTTTCTTT. The encoded protein is CACAPDRGNTEAFF. Full variable domain (missing parts from reference TRBV30 and TRBJ1-1): SQTIHQWPATLVQPVGSPLSLECTVEGTSNPNLYWYRQAAGRGLQLLFYSVGIGQISSEVPQNLSASRPQDRQFILSSKKLLLSDSGFYLCACAPDRGNTEAFFGQGTRLTVV.

The rearrangement links TRBV4-1 to TRBJ1-5; 7 nucleotides line up with TRBD1. J gave up 2 bases and V 1 base, and 5 bases lay outside the gene matches. The CDR3 contains 16 residues. The germline gives CDR1 MGHRA, CDR2 YSYEKL. The chain's CDR3 is CASSQATGARNQPQHF. In DNA form, the CDR3 reads TGCGCCAGCAGCCAAGCTACAGGGGCCCGCAATCAGCCCCAGCATTTT.

The V call is TRBV7-2, the J call TRBJ2-4; D is ambiguous. The CDR3 has 13 amino acids. Germline assignment: CDR1 SGHTA and CDR2 FQGNSA. The V end lost 2 bases, the J end lost 8 bases, and 10 bases lay between the germline ends. In DNA form, the CDR3 reads TGTGCCAGCAGCTTAATTTCCTCCGACATTCAGTACTTC. Amino acids: CASSLISSDIQYF.

The chain is built from TRBV10-3 and TRBJ2-7, with TRBD1 as a possible D gene (6 bases). The CDR3 is 14 residues long. Deletions cut 4 bases from V and 2 bases from J, with 12 bases between. From germline, CDR1 is ENHRY and CDR2 SYGVKD. The CDR3 is CAISAQQGAYEQYV. DNA for the CDR3: TGTGCCATCAGTGCACAACAGGGAGCCTACGAGCAGTACGTC.

V is TRBV6-1 and J is TRBJ2-3; D may be TRBD1 (5 bases). CDR1 and CDR2 from the germline V gene are MNHNS and SASEGT. Trimming stripped 5 bases from V and 0 bases from J, with 9 bases between. The CDR3 contains 14 residues. CDR3 in DNA: TGTGCCAGCAGTACAGGAACTAGCACAGATACGCAGTATTTT. Translating gives CASSTGTSTDTQYF.

The chain employs TRBV5-4 and TRBJ2-1, with D hard to call. Between the trimmed V and J ends, which lost 4 bases and 4 bases, there was a span of 12 bases. The CDR3 covers 14 residues. Germline loops: CDR1 SGHNT, CDR2 YYREEE (reference sequence). The CDR3 DNA reads as TGTGCCAGCAGCCTACCCGACTTTTACAATGAGCAGTTCTTC. Translating gives CASSLPDFYNEQFF. Filled out from reference TRBV5-4 and TRBJ2-1, the complete variable domain reads ETGVTQSPTHLIKTRGQQVTLRCSSQSGHNTVSWYQQALGQGPQFIFQYYREEENGRGNFPPRFSGLQFPNYSSELNVNALELDDSALYLCASSLPDFYNEQFFGPGTRLTVL.

CDR3 amino acids: CASSSDYEQYV. CDR3 DNA: TGTGCCAGCTCATCGGACTACGAGCAGTACGTC. The V and J genes are TRBV18 and TRBJ2-7; D is uncertain. V lost 5 bases and J 3 bases, leaving 5 bases between the germline ends. This CDR3 is built from 11 residues. Germline lookup yields CDR1 KGHSH and CDR2 LQKENI.

V and J are TRBV7-3 and TRBJ2-1; D may be TRBD2 (7 bases). CDR1 is SGHTA and CDR2 is FQGTGA in the germline V gene. The CDR3 loop spans 17 amino acids. V was clipped by 5 bases and J by 4 bases, with 21 bases between them. CDR3 DNA: TGTGCCAGCAGCCCTGGAGCGGCGGGGGCTCTTTACAATGAGCAGTTCTTC. It translates to CASSPGAAGALYNEQFF.

The V and J genes are TRBV5-6 and TRBJ2-1; 7 bases fit TRBD2. The J segment lost 8 bases and the V segment lost 1 base, leaving 9 bases of the junction unmatched. CDR1 SGHDT and CDR2 YYEEEE come from the germline V gene. This CDR3 spans 15 amino acids. The CDR3 protein is CASSLIARESHEQFF. The CDR3 DNA follows: TGTGCCAGCAGCTTGATCGCGCGGGAGAGTCATGAGCAGTTCTTC. Drawing the rest from reference TRBV5-6 and TRBJ2-1, the complete variable domain is DAGVTQSPTHLIKTRGQQVTLRCSPKSGHDTVSWYQQALGQGPQFIFQYYEEEERQRGNFPDRFSGHQFPNYSSELNVNALLLGDSALYLCASSLIARESHEQFFGPGTRLTVL.

V gene TRBV5-4 combines with J gene TRBJ1-3, with TRBD1 as a possible D gene (5 bases). V was clipped by 3 bases and J by 4 bases, with 11 bases between them. The CDR3 sequence is 14 residues long. The germline V gene encodes CDR1 SGHNT and CDR2 YYREEE (reference sequence). The CDR3 here is CASSSRVSGNTIYF. The CDR3 nucleotides read TGTGCCAGCAGCTCCAGGGTATCGGGAAACACCATATATTTT.

This chain connects TRBV13 to TRBJ2-1; D gene ambiguous. The CDR3 has 15 residues. Germline lookup yields CDR1 PRHDT and CDR2 FYEKMQ (reference sequence). V was trimmed by 1 base and J by 4 bases, leaving 11 bases between them. The CDR3 coding sequence is TGTGCCAGCAGCTTAGTGTTTGGCCCATACAATGAGCAGTTCTTC. Its protein is CASSLVFGPYNEQFF.

The chain employs TRBV6-4 and TRBJ1-2; the match to TRBD1 covers 7 bases. With 6 bases clipped from V and 0 bases from J, the junction kept 4 bases outside the gene matches. The CDR3 totals 14 residues. The germline gives CDR1 MRHNA, CDR2 SNTAGT. The CDR3 DNA sequence: TGTGCCAGCAGCCCCGGGACAGCTAACTATGGCTACACCTTC. Amino acid sequence: CASSPGTANYGYTF.

The chain links TRBV7-6 to TRBJ2-3, with D tentatively TRBD1 (5 bases). V was clipped by 5 bases and J by 4 bases, with 25 bases between them. Looked up from germline, CDR1 is SGHVS and CDR2 is FNYEAQ. The CDR3 runs 18 residues. The CDR3 DNA reads TGTGCCAGCAGCCTGGACACGCGAAGGGCCCTCCCCCCAGATACGCAGTATTTT. The encoded protein is CASSLDTRRALPPDTQYF.

This sequence joins TRBV6-1 and TRBJ1-1; maybe TRBD1 (6 bases). Germline V CDR1 and CDR2: MNHNS, SASEGT. Trimming took off 7 bases at V and 5 bases at J, with 14 bases between the two ends. The CDR3 runs 13 residues. CDR3 in amino acids: CASTYRVGTEAFF. CDR3 sequence (DNA): TGTGCCAGCACTTACAGGGTAGGGACTGAAGCTTTCTTT.

The gene calls are TRBV6-6 and TRBJ2-5, with TRBD1 matching 9 bases. This CDR3 has 14 residues. Per germline, CDR1 MNHNY and CDR2 SVGAGI (reference sequence). The V gene end was trimmed by 7 bases and the J gene end by 4 bases; junction bases not matched to a gene: 7. The CDR3 nucleotides read TGTGCCAGCACCTGGGGGGGACAGGGAGAGACCCAGTACTTC. It codes for CASTWGGQGETQYF.

J is TRBJ2-2 and V is TRBV6-5, with D tentatively TRBD1 (6 bases). There are 15 residues in the CDR3. V lost 5 bases, J lost 2 bases, and 12 bases lay in between. The germline CDR1 and CDR2 sequences are MNHEY and SVGAGI. Here the CDR3 reads CASSRGQINTGELFF. The CDR3 DNA reads as TGTGCCAGCAGTCGCGGACAGATAAACACCGGGGAGCTGTTTTTT.

The chain carries TRBV7-8 and TRBJ2-3; 8 bases match TRBD2. The trim removed 5 bases at V and 1 base at J, leaving 17 bases unmatched. Germline V CDR1 and CDR2: SGHVS, FQNEAQ. The CDR3 consists of 19 residues. The CDR3 nucleotides read TGTGCCAGCAGCACCCCCGGGGGGGGAGGAGTCCTAGGCACAGATACGCAGTATTTT. Residues: CASSTPGGGGVLGTDTQYF.

This chain uses TRBV27 with TRBJ2-7; weak D call: TRBD1 (5 bases). With 6 bases removed from V and 3 bases from J, the gap between germline ends came to 12 bases. The germline CDR1 and CDR2 sequences are MNHEY and SMNVEV (reference sequence). This CDR3 region has 13 residues. The CDR3 is CASRGVGDYEQYV. Written as DNA, the CDR3 is TGTGCCAGCAGGGGCGTAGGGGACTACGAGCAGTACGTC.

The chain carries TRBV19 and TRBJ1-2; 7 positions match TRBD1. Germline values: CDR1 LNHDA, CDR2 SQIVND (reference sequence). V gave up 9 bases and J gave up 4 bases; unmatched junction bases: 8. The CDR3 runs to 13 residues. CDR3 in amino acids: CASQDRQIYGYTF. The CDR3 DNA is TGTGCCAGCCAGGACAGGCAAATCTATGGCTACACCTTC. The entire variable domain, with the rest obtained from reference TRBV19 and TRBJ1-2, is as follows: DGGITQSPKYLFRKEGQNVTLSCEQNLNHDAMYWYRQDPGQGLRLIYYSQIVNDFQKGDIAEGYSVSREKKESFPLTVTSAQKNPTAFYLCASQDRQIYGYTFGSGTRLTVV.

V and J are TRBV5-6 and TRBJ1-2, with TRBD1 matching over 11 bases. With 2 bases clipped from V and 3 bases from J, the junction kept 3 bases outside the gene matches. CDR3 length: 15 amino acids. The germline V gene has CDR1 SGHDT and CDR2 YYEEEE. The CDR3 coding sequence is TGTGCCAGCAGCTTCAGGGACAGGGGGGACTATGGCTACACCTTC. It codes for CASSFRDRGDYGYTF.

The chain has TRBV6-1 and TRBJ1-6; D uncertain. The V end was cut by 2 bases, the J end by 8 bases, with 10 bases between. This CDR3 spans 14 amino acids. The germline V gene has CDR1 MNHNS and CDR2 SASEGT. The CDR3 loop is CASSEMTFDSPLHF. Here the CDR3 DNA reads TGTGCCAGCAGTGAAATGACATTCGATTCACCCCTCCACTTT.

V gene TRBV5-8 combines with J gene TRBJ2-7, with D possibly TRBD2 on 5 matching bases. The germline gives CDR1 SGHTS, CDR2 YDEGEE. CDR3 length: 14 residues. Trimming pared 9 bases from V and 2 bases from J, leaving 18 bases between. For the CDR3, the DNA is TGTGCCACCCCGGAGCGCGGGCAAACCTACGAGCAGTACTTC. This gives the protein CATPERGQTYEQYF.

Only one count was recorded for this clone. This chain uses TRBV7-9 with TRBJ2-2; D remains unclear. From germline, CDR1 is SEHNR and CDR2 FQNEAQ (reference sequence). Trimming removed 5 bases at V and 6 bases at J, with 13 bases between. The CDR3 is made up of 14 amino acids. CDR3 DNA: TGTGCCAGCAGCCAAAGCGAGGCGGCCGGGGAGCTGTTTTTT. Encoded protein: CASSQSEAAGELFF.

This clone turned up a few times. The chain combines TRBV5-1 with TRBJ1-6; 11 bases match TRBD1. There are 15 residues in the CDR3. J lost 10 bases, V lost 4 bases, and 7 bases had no gene match. Germline V gives CDR1 SGHRS, CDR2 YFSETQ. CDR3 bases: TGCGCCAGCAGCGGGGGGACAGGGGGTATATCACCCCTCCACTTT. Translated: CASSGGTGGISPLHF.

V gene TRBV7-9 combines with J gene TRBJ1-2; D is unclear. Germline V gene data show CDR1 as SEHNR and CDR2 as FQNEAQ (reference sequence). V dropped 2 bases and J dropped 2 bases, with 9 bases sitting between them. CDR3 size: 14 residues. The CDR3: CASSLYDKNYGYTF. Written as DNA, the CDR3 is TGTGCCAGCAGCTTATATGACAAGAACTATGGCTACACCTTC.

V is TRBV7-9 and J is TRBJ2-7, with 9 bases identical to TRBD1. Germline V gene lookup returns CDR1 SEHNR and CDR2 FQNEAQ (reference sequence). CDR3 length equals 17 residues. The V gene end was trimmed by 5 bases and the J gene end by 3 bases; junction bases not matched to a gene: 14. The CDR3 nucleotides read TGTGCCAGCAGCCTTACCCCGGGGACAGGGTTCCACTACGAGCAGTACTTC. This gives the protein CASSLTPGTGFHYEQYF.

The chain couples TRBV7-3 to TRBJ2-1; weak D call: TRBD1 (6 bases). Trimming shortened V by 2 bases and J by 1 base, and 12 bases separated the two germline ends. Germline values: CDR1 SGHTA, CDR2 FQGTGA. The CDR3 spans 16 residues. CDR3: CASSLGGTLSYNEQFF. The CDR3 DNA follows: TGTGCCAGCAGCTTAGGTGGGACACTGTCCTACAATGAGCAGTTCTTC.

The chain uses TRBV6-1 and TRBJ2-7; D gene unclear. The germline V gene has CDR1 MNHNS and CDR2 SASEGT. Trimming stripped 0 bases from V and 4 bases from J, with 10 bases between. The CDR3 is made up of 14 amino acids. Here the CDR3 reads CASSEATDLYEQYV. CDR3 coding DNA: TGTGCCAGCAGTGAAGCCACTGACTTGTACGAGCAGTACGTC.